This T cell receptor beta chain was observed in a study of blood T cell repertoires in COVID-19. Study at large: Spain, Italy and the United States supplied samples that represented acute and convalescent COVID-19.

The CDR3 has 13 residues. Clones were read by immunoSEQ multiplex PCR, and TCRdb kept only the in-frame ones, dropping some. The profile shows more than 110,000 clones, about 86% of them singletons. Material for sequencing was peripheral blood. The TCR comes from a human donor in a cohort sampled during active COVID-19. The chain is built from TRBV7-5 and TRBJ2-5; the listed D gene, TRBD1, was not tested against the DNA. TRBV7-5 represents a pseudogene. CDR3 DNA: TGTGCCAGAAGCCGCAGGGCCGGCGAGACCCAGTACTTC. Protein: CARSRRAGETQYF.